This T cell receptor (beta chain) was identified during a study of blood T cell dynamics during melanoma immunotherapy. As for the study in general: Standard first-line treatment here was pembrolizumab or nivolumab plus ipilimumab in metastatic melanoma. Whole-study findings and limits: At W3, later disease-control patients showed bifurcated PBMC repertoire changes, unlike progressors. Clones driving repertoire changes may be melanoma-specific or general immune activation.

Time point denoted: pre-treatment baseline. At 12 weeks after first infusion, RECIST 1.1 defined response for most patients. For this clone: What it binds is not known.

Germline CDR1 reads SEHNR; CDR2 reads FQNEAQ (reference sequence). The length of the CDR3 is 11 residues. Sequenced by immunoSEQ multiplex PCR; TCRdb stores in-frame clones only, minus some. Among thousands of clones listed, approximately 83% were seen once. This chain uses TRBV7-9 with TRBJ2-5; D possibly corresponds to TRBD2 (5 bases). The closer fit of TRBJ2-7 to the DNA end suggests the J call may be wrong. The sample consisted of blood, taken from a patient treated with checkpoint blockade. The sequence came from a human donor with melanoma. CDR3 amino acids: CASSQGSEQYF. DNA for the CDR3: TGTGCCAGCAGCCAAGGGAGCGAGCAGTACTTC.